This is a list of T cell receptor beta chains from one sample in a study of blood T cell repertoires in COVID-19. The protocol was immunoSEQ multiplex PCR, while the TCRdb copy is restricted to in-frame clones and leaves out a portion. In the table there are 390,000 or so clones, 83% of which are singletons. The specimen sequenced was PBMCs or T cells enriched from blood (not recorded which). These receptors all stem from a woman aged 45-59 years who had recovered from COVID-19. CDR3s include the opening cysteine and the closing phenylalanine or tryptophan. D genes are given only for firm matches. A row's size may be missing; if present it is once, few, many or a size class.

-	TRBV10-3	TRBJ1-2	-	TGTGCCATCAGTGACCCCAGTCACTATGGCTACACCTTC	CAISDPSHYGYTF
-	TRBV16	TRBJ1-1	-	TGTGCCAGCAGCCAATCGGAGGGCGCGGGGCTCCCCCCTGAAGCTTTCTTT	CASSQSEGAGLPPEAFF
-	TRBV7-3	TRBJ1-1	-	TGTGCCAGCAGCTCCAATCAACCGGTTGAAGCTTTCTTT	CASSSNQPVEAFF
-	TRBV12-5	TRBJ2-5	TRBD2	TGTGCTAGTGGTTTGGTGACTAGCGGGGGAAAGAAAGAGACCCAGTACTTC	CASGLVTSGGKKETQYF
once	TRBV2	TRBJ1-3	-	TGTGCCAGCAGCGTTACCGGACAGGGAAACACCATATATTTT	CASSVTGQGNTIYF
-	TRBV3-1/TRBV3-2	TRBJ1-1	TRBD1	TGTGCCAGCAGCCATAGTGGGGAAGGGGGCTTCGCTGAAGCTTTCTTT	CASSHSGEGGFAEAFF
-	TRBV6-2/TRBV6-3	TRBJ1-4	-	TGTGCCAGCAGTTACGGGGAAAAGGACAGTCATGAAAAACTGTTTTTT	CASSYGEKDSHEKLFF
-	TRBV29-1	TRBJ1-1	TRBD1	TGCAACCGGACAGGGGCGGGGAACACTGAAGCTTTCTTT	CNRTGAGNTEAFF
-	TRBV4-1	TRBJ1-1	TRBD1	TGCGCCAGCAGCCAGGGACAGGGGTCTGGGGGAACTGAAGCTTTCTTT	CASSQGQGSGGTEAFF
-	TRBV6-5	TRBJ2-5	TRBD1	TGTGCCAGCAGTCTGACAGGGCTTGGGGAGACCCAGTACTTC	CASSLTGLGETQYF
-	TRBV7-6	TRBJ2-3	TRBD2	TGTGCCAGCAGCAATCCTAGCGGTACGCAGTATTTT	CASSNPSGTQYF
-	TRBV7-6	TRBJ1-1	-	TGTGCCAGCAGCTTAGCGCCAGGGAACACTGAAGCTTTCTTT	CASSLAPGNTEAFF
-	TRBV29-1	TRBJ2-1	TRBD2	TGCAGCGTTGGACAGGGGACTAGCGGGAGTTTCAATGAGCAGTTCTTC	CSVGQGTSGSFNEQFF
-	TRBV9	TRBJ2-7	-	TGTGCCAGCAGCCCACTAAAAGGCGAGCAGTACTTC	CASSPLKGEQYF
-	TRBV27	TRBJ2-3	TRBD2	TGTGCCAGCAGTTCCTCAGCGGGGGGCTACACAGATACGCAGTATTTT	CASSSSAGGYTDTQYF
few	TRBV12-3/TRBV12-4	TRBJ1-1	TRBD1	TGTGCCAGCCTAGGACAGGCGAACACTGAAGCTTTCTTT	CASLGQANTEAFF
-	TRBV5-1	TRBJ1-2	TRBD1	TGCGCCAGCAGCCCGTTAAATCCGGGACAGGGGGCGGACTATGGCTACACCTTC	CASSPLNPGQGADYGYTF
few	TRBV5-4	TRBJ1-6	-	TGTGCCAGCAGCTTGGAACGGTCCTATAATTCACCCCTCCACTTT	CASSLERSYNSPLHF
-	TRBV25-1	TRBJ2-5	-	TGTGCCAGCAGTGAATTTAGACTGCAAGAGACCCAGTACTTC	CASSEFRLQETQYF
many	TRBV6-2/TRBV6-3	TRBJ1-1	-	TGTGCCAGCAGTTACTCGGCAGGTGGCACTGAAGCTTTCTTT	CASSYSAGGTEAFF
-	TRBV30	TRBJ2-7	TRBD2	TGTGCCTGGAGGGGGATGGGGGGGACGGCAGCAAGATACGAGCAGTACTTC	CAWRGMGGTAARYEQYF
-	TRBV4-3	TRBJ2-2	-	TGCGCCAGCAGCCGGGGAGCGGTCGACACCGGGGAGCTGTTTTTT	CASSRGAVDTGELFF
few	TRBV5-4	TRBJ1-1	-	TGTGCCAGCAGCACCACAGGGTACACTGAAGCTTTCTTT	CASSTTGYTEAFF
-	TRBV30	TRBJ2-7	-	TGTGCCTGGGGAAGAGGGGGGGGACAACACTACGAGCAGTACTTC	CAWGRGGGQHYEQYF